The rows below give T cell receptor beta chains drawn from one sample of a study of naive and memory T cell subsets. Each CDR3 protein gets one entry after TCRdb re-called the UMI-ligation and nested PCR reads with MiXCR. Of approximately 17,000 distinct CDR3 sequences detected, roughly 9% appear once; the ten largest clones hold 20% to 25%. Sequencing input: central memory CD8+ T cells from blood. These TCRs come from a human donor in good health. The CDR3 runs from the conserved cysteine through the conserved F or W. A D gene is named only where the DNA matches it firmly.

>TRBJ1-1|-|TRBV12-3/TRBV12-4
CASSLVLGLNTEAFF
>TRBJ1-3|-|TRBV6-6
CASSRFSQGRTGNTIYF
>TRBJ1-1|-|TRBV20-1
CSARERDTEAFF
>TRBJ2-3|TRBD1|TRBV4-3
CASSQGQGAQDTQYF
>TRBJ2-3|-|TRBV6-6
CASSTRGSWVTLLNTDTQYF
>TRBJ1-1|-|TRBV20-1
CSARGGGDTEAFF
>TRBJ2-3|-|TRBV12-3/TRBV12-4
CASTAGADTQYF
>TRBJ2-3|-|TRBV6-6
CASSSPGLSTDTQYF
>TRBJ2-1|TRBD2|TRBV20-1
CSAALTSGGADEQFF
>TRBJ1-5|-|TRBV28
CASSLGEPQHF
>TRBJ1-1|-|TRBV7-9
CASSLLPPGRNTEAFF
>TRBJ1-5|TRBD1|TRBV7-6
CASSSRADREPQHF
>TRBJ2-1|TRBD2|TRBV6-4
CASSEGRERGEQFF
>TRBJ1-1|-|TRBV7-9
CASSLVRQLNTEAFF
>TRBJ2-3|TRBD2|TRBV19
CASSVLTSADKDTQYF
>TRBJ2-7|-|TRBV20-1
CSASGPGTWTTAYEQYF
>TRBJ2-3|-|TRBV5-4
CASSLNSDTQYF
>TRBJ1-1|TRBD1|TRBV7-8
CASSLDTGGTEAFF
>TRBJ1-2|TRBD1|TRBV20-1
CSTLTFETGKRDGYTF
>TRBJ2-7|-|TRBV7-9
CAGVRRGTYEQYF
>TRBJ2-5|-|TRBV2
CASSEDRDETQYF
>TRBJ1-1|-|TRBV9
CASSPSTETFNTEAFF
>TRBJ2-5|TRBD2|TRBV15
CATSARLADQETQYF
>TRBJ2-1|-|TRBV19
CASSEKDPGDEQFF
>TRBJ1-1|-|TRBV4-3
CASSQVPGLWKQVPTEAFF
>TRBJ2-5|-|TRBV20-1
CSAGESQGIKTQYF
>TRBJ2-7|TRBD2|TRBV3-1
CASSHLAGGDEQYF
>TRBJ2-3|-|TRBV24-1
CATGESTDTQYF
>TRBJ1-1|TRBD1|TRBV13
CASSNRGLAEAFF
>TRBJ2-3|TRBD2|TRBV6-5
CASTSGGTSTDTQYF
>TRBJ2-5|-|TRBV5-1
CASSLIALGQETQYF
>TRBJ1-1|-|TRBV10-3
CATGQTNTEAFF
>TRBJ1-6|-|TRBV20-1
CSARDLGGSSPLHF
>TRBJ2-7|TRBD1|TRBV7-9
CASSKSGTATYEQYF
>TRBJ2-7|TRBD2|TRBV7-2
CASSLAPGGGFYEQYF
>TRBJ2-7|-|TRBV29-1
CSVAFPTATQPLYEQYF
>TRBJ2-1|-|TRBV20-1
CSARGYLAIDNEQFF
>TRBJ1-5|-|TRBV6-1
CASSEAAEPQPQHF
>TRBJ2-1|-|TRBV6-2/TRBV6-3
CASSDLSGSYNEQFF
>TRBJ2-3|TRBD2|TRBV6-1
CASSSSGSNTDTQYF
>TRBJ2-1|TRBD2|TRBV4-2
CASSQVQSGSGNEQFF
>TRBJ2-7|-|TRBV13
CASNLRGAGTEQYF
>TRBJ1-2|-|TRBV12-3/TRBV12-4
CASSLGRDAANYGYTF
>TRBJ1-1|-|TRBV4-1
CASSGGYTEAFF
>TRBJ1-1|-|TRBV11-3
CASSQRGTEAFF
>TRBJ2-7|-|TRBV13
CASSPWTGSSYEQYF
>TRBJ1-4|-|TRBV5-6
CASSLVRPGVGNEKLFF
>TRBJ2-3|-|TRBV12-3/TRBV12-4
CASSSTTGVPTDTQYF
>TRBJ2-3|-|TRBV24-1
CATSDWEDTQYF
>TRBJ2-7|TRBD1|TRBV28
CASSLSPDRGGPKAYEQYF
>TRBJ2-1|TRBD1|TRBV6-6
CASSYYRGSSNEQFF
>TRBJ1-2|TRBD1|TRBV20-1
CSASGQGSYGYTF
>TRBJ2-7|-|TRBV20-1
CSARGGSEYEQYF
>TRBJ1-4|-|TRBV4-1
CASSQIAAVNEKLFF
>TRBJ2-7|-|TRBV20-1
CSVQIKDYEQYF